This T cell receptor (beta chain) was sequenced in a study of blood T cell repertoires in COVID-19. About the research overall: Some COVID-19 samples were acute and others convalescent; all came from the United States, Italy and Spain. The cDNA or gDNA used as material had been derived from T cells, B-cell-depleted T cells, or PBMCs.

This clone was counted between two and nine times. Deletions cut 5 bases from V and 5 bases from J, with 15 bases between. The CDR3 length is 15 residues. CDR1 and CDR2 (germline): MNHEY, SVGEGT. TCRdb's table, derived via immunoSEQ multiplex PCR, lists solely in-frame clones and lacks some. The data show approximately 120,000 clones, with roughly 81% seen just once and 10% held by the top ten. This clonotype was obtained from a human donor in a cohort sampled during active COVID-19. Sequencing input: peripheral blood. V gene TRBV6-2 or TRBV6-3 combines with J gene TRBJ2-2; D perhaps matches TRBD2 (6 bases). CDR3 DNA sequence: TGTGCCAGCAGTGCCGCGACTAGATTTACCGGGGAGCTGTTTTTT. This sequence encodes CASSAATRFTGELFF.